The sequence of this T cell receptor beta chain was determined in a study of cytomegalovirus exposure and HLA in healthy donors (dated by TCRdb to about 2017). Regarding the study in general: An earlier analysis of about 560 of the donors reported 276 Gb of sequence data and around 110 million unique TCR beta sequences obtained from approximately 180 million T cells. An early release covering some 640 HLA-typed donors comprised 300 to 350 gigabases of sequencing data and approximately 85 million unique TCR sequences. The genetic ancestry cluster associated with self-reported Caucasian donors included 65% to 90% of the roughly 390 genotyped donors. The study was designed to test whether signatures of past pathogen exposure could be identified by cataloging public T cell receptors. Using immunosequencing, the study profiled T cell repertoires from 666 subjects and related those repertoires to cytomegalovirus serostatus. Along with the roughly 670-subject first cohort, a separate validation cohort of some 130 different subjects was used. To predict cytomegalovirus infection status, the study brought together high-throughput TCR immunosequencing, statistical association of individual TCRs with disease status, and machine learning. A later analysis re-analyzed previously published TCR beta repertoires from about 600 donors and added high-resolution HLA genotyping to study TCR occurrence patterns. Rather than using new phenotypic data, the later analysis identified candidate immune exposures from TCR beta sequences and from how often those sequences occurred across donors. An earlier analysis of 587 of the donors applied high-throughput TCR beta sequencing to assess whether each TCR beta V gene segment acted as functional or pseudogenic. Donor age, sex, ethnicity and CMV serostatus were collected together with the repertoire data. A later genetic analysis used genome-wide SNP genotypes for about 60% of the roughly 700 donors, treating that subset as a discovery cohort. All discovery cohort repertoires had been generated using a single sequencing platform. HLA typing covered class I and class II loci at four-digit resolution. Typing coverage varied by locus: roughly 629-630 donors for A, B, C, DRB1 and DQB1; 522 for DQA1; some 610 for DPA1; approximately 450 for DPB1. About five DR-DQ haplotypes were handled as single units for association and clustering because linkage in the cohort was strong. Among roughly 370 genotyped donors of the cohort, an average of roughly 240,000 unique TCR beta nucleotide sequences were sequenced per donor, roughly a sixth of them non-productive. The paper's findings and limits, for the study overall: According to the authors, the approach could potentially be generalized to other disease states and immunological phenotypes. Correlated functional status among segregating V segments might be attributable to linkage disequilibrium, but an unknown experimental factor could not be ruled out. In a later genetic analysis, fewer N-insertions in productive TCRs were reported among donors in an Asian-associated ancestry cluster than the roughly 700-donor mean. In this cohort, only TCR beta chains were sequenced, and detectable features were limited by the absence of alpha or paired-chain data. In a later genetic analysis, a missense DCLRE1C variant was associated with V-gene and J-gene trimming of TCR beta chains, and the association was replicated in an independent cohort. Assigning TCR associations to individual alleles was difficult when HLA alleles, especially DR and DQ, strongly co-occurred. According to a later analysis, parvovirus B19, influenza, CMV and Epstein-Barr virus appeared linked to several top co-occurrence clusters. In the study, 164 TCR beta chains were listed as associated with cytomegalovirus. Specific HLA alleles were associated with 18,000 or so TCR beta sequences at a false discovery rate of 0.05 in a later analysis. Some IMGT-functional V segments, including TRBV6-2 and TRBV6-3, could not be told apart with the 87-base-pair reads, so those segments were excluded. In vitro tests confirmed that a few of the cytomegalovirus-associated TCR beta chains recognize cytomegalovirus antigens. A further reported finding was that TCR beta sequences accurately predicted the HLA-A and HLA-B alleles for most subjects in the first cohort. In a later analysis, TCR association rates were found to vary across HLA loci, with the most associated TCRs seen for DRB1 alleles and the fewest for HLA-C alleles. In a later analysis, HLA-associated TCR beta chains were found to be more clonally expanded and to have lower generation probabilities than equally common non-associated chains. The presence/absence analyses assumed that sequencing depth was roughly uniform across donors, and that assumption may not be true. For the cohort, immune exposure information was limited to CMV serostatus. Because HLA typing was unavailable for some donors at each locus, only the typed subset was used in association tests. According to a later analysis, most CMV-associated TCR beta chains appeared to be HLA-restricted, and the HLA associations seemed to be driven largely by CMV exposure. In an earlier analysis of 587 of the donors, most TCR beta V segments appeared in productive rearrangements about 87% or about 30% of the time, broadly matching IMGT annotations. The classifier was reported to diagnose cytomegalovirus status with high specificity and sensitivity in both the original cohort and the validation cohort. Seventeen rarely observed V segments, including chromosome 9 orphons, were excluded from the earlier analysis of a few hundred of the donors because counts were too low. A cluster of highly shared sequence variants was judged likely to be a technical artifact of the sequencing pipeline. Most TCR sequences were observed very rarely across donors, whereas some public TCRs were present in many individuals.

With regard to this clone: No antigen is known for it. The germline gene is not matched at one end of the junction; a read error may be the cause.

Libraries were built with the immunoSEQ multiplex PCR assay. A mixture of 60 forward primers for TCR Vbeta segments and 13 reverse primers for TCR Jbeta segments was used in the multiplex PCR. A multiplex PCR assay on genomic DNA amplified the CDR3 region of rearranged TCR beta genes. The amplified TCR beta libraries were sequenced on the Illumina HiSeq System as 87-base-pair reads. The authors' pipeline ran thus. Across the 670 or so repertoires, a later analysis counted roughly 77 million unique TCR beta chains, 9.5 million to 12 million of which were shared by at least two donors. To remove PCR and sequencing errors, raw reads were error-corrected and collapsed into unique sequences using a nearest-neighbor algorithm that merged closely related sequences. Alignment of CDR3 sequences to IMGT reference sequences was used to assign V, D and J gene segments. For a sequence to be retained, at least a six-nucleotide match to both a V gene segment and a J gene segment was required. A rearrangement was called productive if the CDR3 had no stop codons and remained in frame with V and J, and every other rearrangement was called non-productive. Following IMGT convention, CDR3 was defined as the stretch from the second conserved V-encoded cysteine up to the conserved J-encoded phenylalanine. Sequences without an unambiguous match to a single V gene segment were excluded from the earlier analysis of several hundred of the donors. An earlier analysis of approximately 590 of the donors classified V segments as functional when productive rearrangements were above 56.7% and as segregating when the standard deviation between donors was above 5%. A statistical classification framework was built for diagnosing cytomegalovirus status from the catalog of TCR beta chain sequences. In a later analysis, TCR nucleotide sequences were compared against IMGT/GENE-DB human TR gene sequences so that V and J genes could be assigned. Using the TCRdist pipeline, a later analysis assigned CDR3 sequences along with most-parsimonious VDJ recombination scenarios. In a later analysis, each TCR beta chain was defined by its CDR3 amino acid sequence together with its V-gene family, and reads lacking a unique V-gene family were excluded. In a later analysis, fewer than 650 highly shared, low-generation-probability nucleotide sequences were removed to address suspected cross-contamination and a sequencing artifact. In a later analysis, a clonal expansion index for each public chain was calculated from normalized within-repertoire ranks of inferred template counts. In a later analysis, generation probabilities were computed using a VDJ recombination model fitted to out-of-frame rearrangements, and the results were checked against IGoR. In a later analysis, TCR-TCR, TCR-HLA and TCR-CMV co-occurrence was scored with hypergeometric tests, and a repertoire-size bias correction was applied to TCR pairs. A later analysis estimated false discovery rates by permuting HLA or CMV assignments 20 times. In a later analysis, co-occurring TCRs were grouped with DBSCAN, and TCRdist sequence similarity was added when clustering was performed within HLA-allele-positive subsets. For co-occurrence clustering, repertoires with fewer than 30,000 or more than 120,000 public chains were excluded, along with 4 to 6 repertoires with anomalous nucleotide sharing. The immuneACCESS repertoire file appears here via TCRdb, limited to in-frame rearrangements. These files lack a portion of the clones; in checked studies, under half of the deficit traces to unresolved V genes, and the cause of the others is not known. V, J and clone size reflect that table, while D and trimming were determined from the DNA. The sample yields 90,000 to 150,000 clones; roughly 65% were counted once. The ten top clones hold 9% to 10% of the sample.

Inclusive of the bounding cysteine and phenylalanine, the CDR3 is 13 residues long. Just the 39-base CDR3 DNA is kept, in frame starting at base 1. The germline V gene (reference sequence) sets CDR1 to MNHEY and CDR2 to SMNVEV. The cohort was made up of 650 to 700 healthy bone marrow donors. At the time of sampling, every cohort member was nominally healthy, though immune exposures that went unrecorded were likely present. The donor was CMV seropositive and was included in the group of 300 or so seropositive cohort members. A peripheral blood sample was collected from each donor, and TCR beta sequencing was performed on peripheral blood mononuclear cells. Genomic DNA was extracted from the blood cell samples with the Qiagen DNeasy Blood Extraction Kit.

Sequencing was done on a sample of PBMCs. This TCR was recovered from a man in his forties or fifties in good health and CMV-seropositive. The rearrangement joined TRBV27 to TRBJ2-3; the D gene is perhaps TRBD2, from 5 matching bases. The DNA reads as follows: TGTGCCAGCAGCCGGACTTTCACAGATGCGCAGTATTTT. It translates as CASSRTFTDAQYF.